The 15 T cell receptor beta chains presented below share a single source sample, sequenced in a study of blood T cell repertoires in COVID-19. Assay: immunoSEQ multiplex PCR; the TCRdb copy retains only in-frame clones and omits some. The profile shows some 200,000 clones, more than 80% of them singletons. Sequencing was done on a sample of peripheral blood. Every receptor here comes from a woman aged 80 or older with COVID-19, enrolled during active disease.

The chain employs TRBV5-1 and TRBJ2-5; 9 bases match TRBD1. Germline V lookup: CDR1 SGHRS, CDR2 YFSETQ. This CDR3 spans 14 amino acids. V shed 3 bases and J 2 bases; nucleotides not matched to a gene: 2. DNA of the CDR3: TGCGCCAGCAGCTGGGGGACAGGGCAAGAGACCCAGTACTTC. This encodes CASSWGTGQETQYF.

This clone was picked up a small number of times. The V and J genes are TRBV5-1 and TRBJ1-4, with D possibly TRBD1 on 5 matching bases. V was cut by 1 base and J by 7 bases, with 14 bases left in between. In germline, CDR1 is SGHRS, CDR2 YFSETQ. The CDR3 extends over 15 amino acids. The CDR3, as DNA: TGCGCCAGCAGCTTGCTTGGACATGAGAGTGAAAAACTGTTTTTT. As protein: CASSLLGHESEKLFF. Together with reference TRBV5-1 and TRBJ1-4, the CDR3 gives the full variable domain: KAGVTQTPRYLIKTRGQQVTLSCSPISGHRSVSWYQQTPGQGLQFLFEYFSETQRNKGNFPGRFSGRQFSNSRSEMNVSTLELGDSALYLCASSLLGHESEKLFFGSGTQLSVL.

Written as DNA, the CDR3 is TGCAGCGTTGAAGAGTCTGGACAGGGCGATGAAGCTTTCTTT. Translation gives CSVEESGQGDEAFF. The V and J genes are TRBV29-1 and TRBJ1-1, with 8 bases that match TRBD1. CDR1 SQVTM and CDR2 ANQGSEA come from the germline V gene. The CDR3 length is 14 residues. V was clipped by 0 bases and J by 7 bases; unmatched bases: 7.

This clone turned up a few times. The chain recombines TRBV7-8 with TRBJ2-1; weak D call: TRBD1 (5 bases). V was clipped by 5 bases and J by 0 bases, with 20 bases between them. The CDR3 sequence is 18 residues long. Germline values: CDR1 SGHVS, CDR2 FQNEAQ. CDR3 region: CASSPLPFDRVSYNEQFF. The DNA for the CDR3 is TGTGCCAGCAGCCCGTTGCCCTTTGACAGAGTCTCCTACAATGAGCAGTTCTTC.

This sequence joins TRBV5-6 and TRBJ1-1, with a weak D call TRBD1 (5 bases). Trimming shortened V by 0 bases and J by 10 bases, and 10 bases separated the two germline ends. The germline V gene has CDR1 SGHDT and CDR2 YYEEEE. This CDR3 is built from 12 residues. The CDR3 here is CASSLAGRVAFF. The CDR3 DNA sequence: TGTGCCAGCAGCTTGGCAGGCAGGGTAGCTTTCTTT.

The chain is built from TRBV7-9 and TRBJ1-2, with D possibly TRBD1 on 6 matching bases. The CDR3 is made up of 15 amino acids. Germline V gene data show CDR1 as SEHNR and CDR2 as FQNEAQ (reference sequence). V lost 0 bases to trimming and J lost 3 bases, with 11 bases between them. DNA of the CDR3: TGTGCCAGCAGCTTAGCGTCGACAGGTGACTATGGCTACACCTTC. Amino acid sequence: CASSLASTGDYGYTF.

The V call is TRBV7-9, the J call TRBJ2-3; 9 positions match TRBD2. The germline V gene has CDR1 SEHNR and CDR2 FQNEAQ (reference sequence). The CDR3 sequence is 15 residues long. V lost 4 bases to trimming and J lost 1 base; unmatched junction nucleotides: 3. Here the CDR3 DNA reads TGTGCCAGCAGCTCCGTAGCGGGGGGCACAGATACGCAGTATTTT. It encodes CASSSVAGGTDTQYF.

This clone showed up just a few times. CDR3 nucleotides: TGTGCCAGCAGCGGACAGGGGGGCTATGGCTACACCTTC. Amino acids: CASSGQGGYGYTF. The rearrangement links TRBV7-9 to TRBJ1-2; 10 nucleotides agree with TRBD1. The V gene's germline CDR1 is SEHNR and CDR2 FQNEAQ (reference sequence). The CDR3 is made up of 13 amino acids. Trimming cost V 5 bases and J 4 bases; bases outside gene matches: 1.

V gene TRBV29-1 combines with J gene TRBJ2-1; the D gene is possibly TRBD2 (5 bases). With 5 bases removed from V and 4 bases from J, the gap between germline ends came to 12 bases. Germline CDR1 is SQVTM and CDR2 is ANQGSEA. The CDR3 has 13 amino acids. CDR3 sequence (DNA): TGCAGCGTTAAGAGGACTGGATACAATGAGCAGTTCTTC. Its protein product is CSVKRTGYNEQFF.

In this sample, this clone turned up once. The chain combines TRBV6-2 or TRBV6-3 with TRBJ2-7; TRBD2 aligns across 8 bases. The CDR3 has 15 residues. Losses at the gene ends were 6 bases for V and 7 bases for J; bases not matched to a gene: 14. The germline gives CDR1 MNHEY, CDR2 SVGEGT. CDR3: CASSPTRGGRGEQYF. CDR3 nucleotides: TGTGCCAGCAGCCCAACCCGGGGGGGCCGCGGGGAGCAGTACTTC.

The genes are TRBV18 and TRBJ2-5; no clear D. Trimming took off 0 bases at V and 8 bases at J, with 13 bases between the two ends. This CDR3 contains 14 residues. CDR1 is KGHSH, CDR2 LQKENI, per germline. The CDR3 DNA is TGTGCCAGCTCACCACCGTCCATAGGAGCCACCCAGTACTTC. Translation gives CASSPPSIGATQYF.

The table lists this clone with a count of one. V usage is TRBV18 and J usage is TRBJ2-7; 9 bases map to TRBD1. In germline, CDR1 is KGHSH, CDR2 LQKENI. The CDR3 runs 15 residues. With V trimmed by 6 bases and J by 1 base, 7 bases remained unmatched. CDR3 in DNA: TGTGCCAGCTCCCCCGGGACAGGGTTTTCCTACGAGCAGTACTTC. This gives the protein CASSPGTGFSYEQYF.

The rearrangement uses TRBV11-2 and TRBJ2-7, with TRBD1 identical over 9 bases. Germline CDR1 and CDR2: SGHAT and FQNNGV. V lost 5 bases, J lost 3 bases, and 8 bases stayed unmatched. The CDR3 sequence is 15 residues long. The CDR3 sequence is CASSPYGTGIYEQYF. The CDR3 nucleotides read TGTGCCAGCAGCCCTTATGGGACAGGGATCTACGAGCAGTACTTC.

The genes are TRBV19 and TRBJ1-5; D is unclear. Trimming pared 3 bases from V and 5 bases from J, leaving 5 bases between. Germline CDR1 and CDR2: LNHDA and SQIVND (reference sequence). The CDR3 is made up of 12 amino acids. CDR3 residues: CASSMGHQPQHF. For the CDR3, the DNA is TGTGCCAGTAGTATGGGCCATCAGCCCCAGCATTTT.

The chain combines TRBV5-8 with TRBJ2-5, with 7 positions matching TRBD2. Germline V gene sequence: CDR1 SGHTS, CDR2 YDEGEE. V gave up 9 bases and J gave up 4 bases; unmatched junction bases: 12. The CDR3 runs to 14 residues. The CDR3 reads CATRVPGGRETQYF. The DNA for the CDR3 is TGTGCCACTCGAGTGCCGGGGGGAAGAGAGACCCAGTACTTC.